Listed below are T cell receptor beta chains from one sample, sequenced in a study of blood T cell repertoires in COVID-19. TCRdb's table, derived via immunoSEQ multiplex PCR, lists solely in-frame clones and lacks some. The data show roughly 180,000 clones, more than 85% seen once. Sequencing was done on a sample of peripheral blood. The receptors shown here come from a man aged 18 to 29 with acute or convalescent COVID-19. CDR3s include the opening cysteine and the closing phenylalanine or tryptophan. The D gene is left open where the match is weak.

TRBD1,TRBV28,CASRSYRGPNYGYTF
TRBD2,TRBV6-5,CATSLERGNQETQYF
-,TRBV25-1,CASSEWGGTGNTIYF
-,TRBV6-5,CASSYSAEQFF
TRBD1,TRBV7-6,CASSLGQGANYGYTF
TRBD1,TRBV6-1,CASSEWDSAYNEQFF
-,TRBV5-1,CASRRDTNEKLFF
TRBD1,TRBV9,CASTIGTGGTEAFF
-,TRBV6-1,CASSEGPYSYEQYF
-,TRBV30,CAWSERTNEKLFF
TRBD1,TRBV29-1,CSVKTGWRQYF
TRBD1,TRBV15,CATSRGTGDNEQFF
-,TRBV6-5,CASSYSDSLNGYTF
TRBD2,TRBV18,CASSPSLAGGETQYF
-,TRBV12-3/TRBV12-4,CASRAGGGGYTF
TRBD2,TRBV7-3,CASSLLAGGPDTQYF
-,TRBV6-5,CASSGLAGVGYEQYF
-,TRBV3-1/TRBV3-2,CASSRSGDEQYF
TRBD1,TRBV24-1,CATINFLRDRGSYEQYF
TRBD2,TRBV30,CAWTEGLAATDTQYF
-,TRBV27,CASSLSSQETQYF
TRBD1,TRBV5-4,CASSGQGEDEQFF
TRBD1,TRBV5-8,CASSLGQGAKPQHF
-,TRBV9,CASSTRDNANTEAFF
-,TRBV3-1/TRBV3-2,CASSQGFRQETQYF
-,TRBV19,CASTTTGFSNQPQHF
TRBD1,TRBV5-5,CASILRGQGAETQYF
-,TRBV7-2,CASSLGGDWNPYEQYF
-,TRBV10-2,CASTGGGSSPLHF
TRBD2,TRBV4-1,CASRSGGARETQYF
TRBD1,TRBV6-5,CASSYQAGGAKAFF
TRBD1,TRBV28,CASSPTGTGGPNQPQHF
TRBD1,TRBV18,CASSLGTGDSYEQYF
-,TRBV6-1,CASSEADGGSTEAFF
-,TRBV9,CASSVVPDQPQHF
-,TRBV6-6,CASSSGQPSSTEAFF
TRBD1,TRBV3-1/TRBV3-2,CASSQEHRGITDTQYF
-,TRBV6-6,CASITPGGQPQHF
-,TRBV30,CALGHLGYTF
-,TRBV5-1,CASSVVENVQYF
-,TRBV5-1,CASSLGGANQPQHF
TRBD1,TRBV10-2,CASSEGWDRGVF
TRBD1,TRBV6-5,CASSLGQGYRQPQHF
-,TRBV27,CASSPRGPTEQFF
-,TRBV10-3,CAISESLEGFTEAFF
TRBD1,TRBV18,CASSPPTGDQAFF
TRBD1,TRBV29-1,CSVATGTGVNEQYF
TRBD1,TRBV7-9,CASSSVGTGGNYGYTF
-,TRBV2,CASGRNEKLFF
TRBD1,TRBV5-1,CASTKQGNQETQYF
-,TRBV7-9,CASIPGREKETQYF
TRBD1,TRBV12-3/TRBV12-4,CASSPDRAETQYF
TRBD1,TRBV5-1,CASSSYTGVQETQYF
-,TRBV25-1,CASRTPAGNTIYF
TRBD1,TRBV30,CAWSRQGVGANVLTF
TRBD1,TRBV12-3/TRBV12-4,CASPGQGTGELFF
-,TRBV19,CASSPGHWDSNQPQHF
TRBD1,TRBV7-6,CASSSPGQNSGNTIYF